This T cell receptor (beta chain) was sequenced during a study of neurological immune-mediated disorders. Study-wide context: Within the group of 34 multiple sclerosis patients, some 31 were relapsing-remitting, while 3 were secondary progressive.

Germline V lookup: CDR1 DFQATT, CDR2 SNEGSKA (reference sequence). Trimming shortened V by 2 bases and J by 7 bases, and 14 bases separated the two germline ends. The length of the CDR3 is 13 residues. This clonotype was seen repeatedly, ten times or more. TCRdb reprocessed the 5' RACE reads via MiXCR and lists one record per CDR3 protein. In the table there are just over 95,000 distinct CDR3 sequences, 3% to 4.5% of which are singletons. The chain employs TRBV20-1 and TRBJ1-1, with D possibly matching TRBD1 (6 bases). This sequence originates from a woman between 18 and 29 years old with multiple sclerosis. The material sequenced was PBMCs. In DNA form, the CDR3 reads TGCAGTGCTAGAAAAACAGGGTCTATTGAAGCTTTCTTT. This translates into CSARKTGSIEAFF.